This TCR beta chain comes out of a study of Ad26.COV2.S vaccination and SARS-CoV-2 variants. At the level of the study: Vaccine-arm donor from the placebo-controlled COV1001 Ad26.COV2.S trial. Intramuscular Ad26.COV2.S at 5x10^10 or 1x10^11 viral particles. Findings of the study overall: With respect to non-spike TCR breadth, vaccine and placebo recipients were similar.

Sequencing was performed with immunoSEQ multiplex PCR; in TCRdb, only in-frame clones are kept and a portion is missing. This table holds about 430,000 clones, more than 80% found once. Concerning this clone: As yet, its antigen is unknown.

Treatment described: around 19 received Ad26.COV2.S at low or high dose, single or two shots; about 5 received placebo; per-sample allocation not given. Sampling happened 63 days after the first vaccine or placebo injection. Donation came from an adult in Boston who was aged 18-55 years. V gave up 5 bases and J gave up 0 bases, with 15 bases separating them. The CDR3 sequence is 16 residues long. CDR1 is SGHDT and CDR2 is YYEEEE in the germline V gene. The sample here was peripheral blood, taken in a trial of Ad26.COV2.S vaccine versus placebo. The chain recombines TRBV5-6 with TRBJ1-3; D gene unclear. This TCR came from a person between 18 and 65 years old who received the Ad26.COV2.S COVID-19 vaccine or a placebo. The CDR3 here is CASRSRRVDSGNTIYF. DNA of the CDR3: TGTGCCAGCAGATCCAGACGGGTCGACTCTGGAAACACCATATATTTT.